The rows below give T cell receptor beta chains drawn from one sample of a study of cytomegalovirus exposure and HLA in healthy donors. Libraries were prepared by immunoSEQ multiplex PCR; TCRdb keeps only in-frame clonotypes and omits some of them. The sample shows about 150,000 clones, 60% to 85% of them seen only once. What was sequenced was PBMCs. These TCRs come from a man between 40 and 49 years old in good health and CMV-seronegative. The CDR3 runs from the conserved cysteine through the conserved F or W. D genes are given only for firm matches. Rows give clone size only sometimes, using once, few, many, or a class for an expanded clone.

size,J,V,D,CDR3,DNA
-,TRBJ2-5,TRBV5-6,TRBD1,CASTIPGQGAQETQYF,TGTGCCAGCACTATCCCGGGACAGGGGGCTCAAGAGACCCAGTACTTC
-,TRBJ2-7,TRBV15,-,CATSRDLIQALPPASYEQYF,TGTGCCACCAGCAGAGATCTTATCCAGGCTCTCCCCCCCGCCTCCTACGAGCAGTACTTC
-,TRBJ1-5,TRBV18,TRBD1,CASSHGQGFSYSNQPQHF,TGTGCCAGCTCACATGGACAGGGGTTCTCCTATAGCAATCAGCCCCAGCATTTT
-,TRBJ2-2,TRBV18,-,CASSPVAVTTGELFF,TGTGCCAGCTCACCAGTGGCGGTGACCACCGGGGAGCTGTTTTTT
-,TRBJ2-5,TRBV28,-,CASSLESPEAQYF,TGTGCCAGCAGTTTGGAGAGTCCGGAGGCCCAGTACTTC
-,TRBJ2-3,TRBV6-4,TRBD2,CASSVSGGAGDTQYF,TGTGCCAGCAGTGTCAGCGGGGGGGCCGGAGATACGCAGTATTTT
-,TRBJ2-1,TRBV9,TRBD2,CASSVSGLAYYNEQFF,TGTGCCAGCAGCGTAAGCGGACTAGCCTACTACAATGAGCAGTTCTTC
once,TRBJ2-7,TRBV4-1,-,CASSPRDNSYEQYF,TGCGCCAGCAGCCCCCGGGACAACTCCTACGAGCAGTACTTC
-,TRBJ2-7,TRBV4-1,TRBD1,CASSQGDRGRPYEQYF,TGCGCCAGCAGCCAAGGGGACAGGGGGCGACCCTACGAGCAGTACTTC
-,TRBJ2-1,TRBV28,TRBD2,CASSPGLEYNEQFF,TGTGCCAGCAGTCCGGGACTAGAGTACAATGAGCAGTTCTTC
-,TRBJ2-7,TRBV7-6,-,CASSHPGDEQYF,TGTGCCAGCTCGCATCCGGGGGACGAGCAGTACTTC
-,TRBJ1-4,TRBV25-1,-,CASSDPRGRDEKLFF,TGTGCCAGCAGTGATCCCAGGGGCCGGGATGAAAAACTGTTTTTT
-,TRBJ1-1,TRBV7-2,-,CASTLLGESGTEAFF,TGTGCCAGCACGCTACTGGGGGAAAGCGGGACTGAAGCTTTCTTT
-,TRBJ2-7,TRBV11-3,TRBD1,CASSSGQGQYF,TGTGCCAGCAGCTCCGGACAGGGACAGTACTTC
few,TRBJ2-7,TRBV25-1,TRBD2,CASYGTSGRHEQYF,TGTGCCAGCTACGGGACTAGCGGGAGGCATGAGCAGTACTTC
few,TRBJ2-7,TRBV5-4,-,CASSNGQTDYEQYF,TGTGCCAGCAGCAACGGACAAACCGATTACGAGCAGTACTTC
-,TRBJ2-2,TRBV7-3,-,CASRAGSGATGELFF,TGTGCCAGCAGAGCAGGTTCAGGGGCTACGGGGGAGCTGTTTTTT
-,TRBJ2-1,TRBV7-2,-,CASSSMGPGGEQFF,TGTGCCAGCAGCTCAATGGGGCCGGGTGGTGAGCAGTTCTTC
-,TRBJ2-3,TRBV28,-,CASDGFLLGADTQYF,TGTGCCAGCGATGGCTTCTTATTAGGGGCAGATACGCAGTATTTT